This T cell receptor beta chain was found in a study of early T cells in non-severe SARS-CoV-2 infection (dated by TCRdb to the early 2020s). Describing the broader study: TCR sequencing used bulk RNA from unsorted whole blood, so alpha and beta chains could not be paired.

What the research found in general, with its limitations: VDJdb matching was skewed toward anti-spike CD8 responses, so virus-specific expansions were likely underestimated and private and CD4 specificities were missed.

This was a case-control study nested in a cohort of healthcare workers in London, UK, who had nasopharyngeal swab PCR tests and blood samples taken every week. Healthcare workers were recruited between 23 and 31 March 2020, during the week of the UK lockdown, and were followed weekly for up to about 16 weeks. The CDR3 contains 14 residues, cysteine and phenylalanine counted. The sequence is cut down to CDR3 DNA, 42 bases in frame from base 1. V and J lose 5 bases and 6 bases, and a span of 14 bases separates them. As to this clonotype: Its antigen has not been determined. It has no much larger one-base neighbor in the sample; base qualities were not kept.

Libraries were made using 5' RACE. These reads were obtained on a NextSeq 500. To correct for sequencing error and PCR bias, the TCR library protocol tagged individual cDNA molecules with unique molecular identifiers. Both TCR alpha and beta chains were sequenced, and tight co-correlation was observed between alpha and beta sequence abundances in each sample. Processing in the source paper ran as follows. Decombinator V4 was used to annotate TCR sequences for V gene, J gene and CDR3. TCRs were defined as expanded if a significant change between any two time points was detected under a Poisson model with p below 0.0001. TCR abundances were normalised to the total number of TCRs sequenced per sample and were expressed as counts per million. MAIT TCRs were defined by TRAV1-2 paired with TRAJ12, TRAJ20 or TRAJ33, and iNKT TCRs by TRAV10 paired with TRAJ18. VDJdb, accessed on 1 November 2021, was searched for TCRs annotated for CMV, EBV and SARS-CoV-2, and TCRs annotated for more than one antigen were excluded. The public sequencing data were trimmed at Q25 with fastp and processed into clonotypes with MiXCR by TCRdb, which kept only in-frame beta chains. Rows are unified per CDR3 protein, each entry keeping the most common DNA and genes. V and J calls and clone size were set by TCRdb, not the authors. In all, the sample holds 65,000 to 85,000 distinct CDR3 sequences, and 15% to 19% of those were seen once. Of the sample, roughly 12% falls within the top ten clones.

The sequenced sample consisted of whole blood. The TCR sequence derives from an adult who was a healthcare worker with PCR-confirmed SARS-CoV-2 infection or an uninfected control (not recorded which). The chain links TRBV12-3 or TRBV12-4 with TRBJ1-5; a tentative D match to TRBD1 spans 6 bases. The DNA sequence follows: TGTGCCAGCAGTCCGGGGAGGGGGGGTCAGCCCCAGCATTTT. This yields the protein CASSPGRGGQPQHF.